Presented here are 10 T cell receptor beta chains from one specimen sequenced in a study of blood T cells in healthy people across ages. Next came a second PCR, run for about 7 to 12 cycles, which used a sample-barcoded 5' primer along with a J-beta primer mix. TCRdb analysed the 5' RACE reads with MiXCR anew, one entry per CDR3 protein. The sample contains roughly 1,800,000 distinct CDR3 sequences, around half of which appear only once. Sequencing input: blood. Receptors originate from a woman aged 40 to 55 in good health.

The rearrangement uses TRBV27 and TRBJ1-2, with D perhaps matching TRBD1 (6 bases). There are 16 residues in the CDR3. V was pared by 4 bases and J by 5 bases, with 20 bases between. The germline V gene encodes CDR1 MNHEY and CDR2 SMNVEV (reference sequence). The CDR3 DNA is TGTGCCAGCAGTTCACAACAGGGTAGAATGGGTTATGGCTACACCTTC. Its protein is CASSSQQGRMGYGYTF.

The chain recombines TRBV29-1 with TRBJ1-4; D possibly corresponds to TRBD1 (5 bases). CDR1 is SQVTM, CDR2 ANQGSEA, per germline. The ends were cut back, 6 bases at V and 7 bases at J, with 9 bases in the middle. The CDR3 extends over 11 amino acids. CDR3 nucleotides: TGCAGCGTCGGGGGACCTGAAAAACTGTTTTTT. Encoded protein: CSVGGPEKLFF.

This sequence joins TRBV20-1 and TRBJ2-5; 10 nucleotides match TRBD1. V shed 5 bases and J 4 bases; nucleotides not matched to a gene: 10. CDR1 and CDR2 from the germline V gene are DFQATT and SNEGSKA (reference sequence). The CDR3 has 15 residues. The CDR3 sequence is CSACPGTGARETQYF. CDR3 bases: TGCAGTGCTTGCCCCGGGACAGGGGCCAGAGAGACCCAGTACTTC.

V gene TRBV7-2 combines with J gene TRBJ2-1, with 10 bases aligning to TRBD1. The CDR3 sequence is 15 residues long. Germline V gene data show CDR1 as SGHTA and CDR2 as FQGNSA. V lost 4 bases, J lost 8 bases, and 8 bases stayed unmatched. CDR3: CASSYDRGPSDEQFF. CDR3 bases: TGTGCCAGCAGCTACGACAGGGGGCCTTCGGATGAGCAGTTCTTC.

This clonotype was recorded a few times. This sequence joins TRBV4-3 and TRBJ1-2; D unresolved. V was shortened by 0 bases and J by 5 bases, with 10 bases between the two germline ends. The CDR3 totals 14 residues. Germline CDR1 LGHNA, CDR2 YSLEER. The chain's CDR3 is CASSQDSSAYGYTF. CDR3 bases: TGCGCCAGCAGCCAAGATTCTTCGGCTTATGGCTACACCTTC.

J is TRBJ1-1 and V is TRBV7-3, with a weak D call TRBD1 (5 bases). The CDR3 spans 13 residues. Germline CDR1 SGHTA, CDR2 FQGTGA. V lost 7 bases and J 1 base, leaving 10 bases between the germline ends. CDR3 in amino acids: CASKWDRNTEAFF. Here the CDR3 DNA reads TGTGCCAGCAAGTGGGACCGGAACACTGAAGCTTTCTTT.

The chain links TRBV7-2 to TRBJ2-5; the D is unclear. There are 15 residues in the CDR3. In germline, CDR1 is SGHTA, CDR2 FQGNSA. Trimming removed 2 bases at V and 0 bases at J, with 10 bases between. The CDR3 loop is CASSLSRTYQETQYF. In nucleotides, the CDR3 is TGTGCCAGCAGCTTATCACGGACGTACCAAGAGACCCAGTACTTC.

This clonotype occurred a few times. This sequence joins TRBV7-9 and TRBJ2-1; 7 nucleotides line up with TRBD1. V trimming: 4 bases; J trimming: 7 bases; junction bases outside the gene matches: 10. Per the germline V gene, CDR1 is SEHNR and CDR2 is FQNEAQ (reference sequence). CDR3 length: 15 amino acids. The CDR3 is CASSSQDRAMNEQFF. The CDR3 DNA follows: TGTGCCAGCAGCTCACAAGACAGGGCTATGAATGAGCAGTTCTTC.

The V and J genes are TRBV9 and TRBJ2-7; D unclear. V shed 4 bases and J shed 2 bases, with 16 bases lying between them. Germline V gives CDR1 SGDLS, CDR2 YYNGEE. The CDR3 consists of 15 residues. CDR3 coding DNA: TGTGCCAGCAGCTACGGACGTCAAGCACCCTACGAGCAGTACTTC. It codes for CASSYGRQAPYEQYF.

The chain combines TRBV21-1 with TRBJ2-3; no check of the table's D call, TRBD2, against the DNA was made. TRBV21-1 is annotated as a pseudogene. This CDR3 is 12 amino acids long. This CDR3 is CAPLRDSDTQYF. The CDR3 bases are TGTGCCCCGCTGAGGGATTCAGATACGCAGTATTTT.